Below are 31 T cell receptor beta chains sequenced from a single sample in a study of PD-L1 blockade in urothelial cancer. Libraries were prepared by immunoSEQ multiplex PCR; TCRdb keeps only in-frame clonotypes and omits some of them. This sample has around 40,000 clones; 82% occur once, and the top ten carry about 12%. Time point defined: peripheral blood 6 weeks after treatment start. The sample in question was PBMCs, obtained around atezolizumab (anti-PD-L1) treatment. The source of these receptors is a man between 60 and 75 years old with urothelial cancer.

J is TRBJ2-7 and V is TRBV27; 9 positions match TRBD1. The J segment lost 3 bases and the V segment lost 0 bases, leaving 3 bases of the junction unmatched. The length of the CDR3 is 15 residues. Germline-derived CDR1 and CDR2 are MNHEY and SMNVEV (reference sequence). In DNA form, the CDR3 reads TGTGCCAGCAGTTTATCAGGGACAGGGTACTACGAGCAGTACTTC. Its protein is CASSLSGTGYYEQYF.

The chain recombines TRBV11-2 with TRBJ2-1; 10 nucleotides agree with TRBD2. This CDR3 is 12 amino acids long. CDR1 and CDR2 from the germline V gene are SGHAT and FQNNGV. V gave up 5 bases and J gave up 15 bases; unmatched junction bases: 7. CDR3 sequence: CASSHTSGKAFF. The CDR3 DNA is TGTGCCAGCAGCCACACTAGCGGGAAGGCGTTCTTC.

This clone was detected a few times. The chain combines TRBV7-8 with TRBJ1-4; a possible D gene is TRBD1 (6 bases). The V gene's germline CDR1 is SGHVS and CDR2 FQNEAQ. This CDR3 spans 18 amino acids. The V and J ends lost 2 bases and 5 bases respectively, with 21 bases between them. CDR3 region: CASSLSPALGRGNEKLFF. In DNA, the CDR3 is TGTGCCAGCAGCTTATCTCCCGCCTTGGGCAGGGGAAATGAAAAACTGTTTTTT.

The V call is TRBV7-2, the J call TRBJ1-2; a weak D match, TRBD1 (5 bases). Germline V gives CDR1 SGHTA, CDR2 FQGNSA. This CDR3 comprises 14 residues. Trimming removed 5 bases from V and 2 bases from J, with 12 bases in between. This CDR3 reads CASSPPDTNYGYTF. The CDR3 DNA sequence: TGTGCCAGCAGCCCCCCGGACACAAACTATGGCTACACCTTC. Using reference TRBV7-2 and TRBJ1-2 for the parts outside the CDR3, the full variable domain is GAGVSQSPSNKVTEKGKDVELRCDPISGHTALYWYRQSLGQGLEFLIYFQGNSAPDKSGLPSDRFSAERTGGSVSTLTIQRTQQEDSAVYLCASSPPDTNYGYTFGSGTRLTVV.

The genes are TRBV7-9 and TRBJ1-1; no firm D call. V lost 1 base, J lost 2 bases, and 2 bases lay in between. CDR1 and CDR2 (germline): SEHNR, FQNEAQ (reference sequence). This CDR3 is 12 amino acids long. CDR3 DNA: TGTGCCAGCAGCTTAGTAAACACTGAAGCTTTCTTT. Its protein is CASSLVNTEAFF.

The chain employs TRBV2 and TRBJ1-4, with a weak D call TRBD1 (5 bases). The CDR3 has 16 amino acids. Germline V gene sequence: CDR1 SNHLY, CDR2 FYNNEI. Trimming cost V 0 bases and J 3 bases, with 11 bases left between them. CDR3 loop: CASSEALGAANEKLFF. For the CDR3, the DNA is TGTGCCAGCAGTGAAGCGCTTGGGGCTGCTAATGAAAAACTGTTTTTT.

The chain joins TRBV27 to TRBJ1-2, with 9 bases lining up with TRBD1. The CDR3 spans 14 residues. The J segment lost 2 bases and the V segment lost 6 bases, leaving 4 bases of the junction unmatched. Germline V gene sequence: CDR1 MNHEY, CDR2 SMNVEV (reference sequence). The chain's CDR3 is CASSPGQGNYGYTF. CDR3 in DNA: TGTGCCAGCAGCCCGGGACAGGGAAACTATGGCTACACCTTC.

The chain employs TRBV7-9 and TRBJ1-2; D ambiguous. The germline CDR1 and CDR2 sequences are SEHNR and FQNEAQ (reference sequence). The germline V and J ends were trimmed by 1 base and 4 bases, with 7 bases remaining between them. The CDR3 contains 13 residues. CDR3 protein: CASSLGVLYGYTF. The CDR3 bases are TGTGCCAGCAGCTTAGGTGTCCTCTATGGCTACACCTTC.

Only a few counts were recorded for this clone. V and J are TRBV19 and TRBJ1-2, with a tentative D call TRBD1 (5 bases). The V gene lost 5 bases and the J gene lost 7 bases, with 11 bases spanning the gap. This CDR3 has 12 amino acids. CDR1 is LNHDA and CDR2 is SQIVND in the germline V gene (reference sequence). Here the CDR3 DNA reads TGTGCCAGTAGTCGACAGCCCCTTGGCTACACCTTC. Translating gives CASSRQPLGYTF.

By sample share, this clone is medium-sized. The rearrangement joins TRBV30 to TRBJ2-1, with D possibly being TRBD1 (7 bases). This CDR3 comprises 14 residues. CDR1 GTSNPN and CDR2 SVGIG come from the germline V gene (reference sequence). The V and J ends lost 2 bases and 7 bases respectively, with 15 bases between them. The CDR3 sequence is CAWSPQGDWNEQFF. The CDR3 DNA reads TGTGCCTGGAGTCCCCAGGGGGACTGGAATGAGCAGTTCTTC. Combining the CDR3 with reference TRBV30 and TRBJ2-1 gives the whole variable domain SQTIHQWPATLVQPVGSPLSLECTVEGTSNPNLYWYRQAAGRGLQLLFYSVGIGQISSEVPQNLSASRPQDRQFILSSKKLLLSDSGFYLCAWSPQGDWNEQFFGPGTRLTVL.

This sequence joins TRBV30 and TRBJ1-5; D is unresolved. Deletions cut 2 bases from V and 2 bases from J, with 10 bases between. The CDR3 is 14 amino acids. Germline lookup yields CDR1 GTSNPN and CDR2 SVGIG (reference sequence). CDR3 sequence: CAWSHAYRNQPQHF. CDR3 nucleotides: TGTGCCTGGAGTCATGCCTATCGCAATCAGCCCCAGCATTTT.

The chain is built from TRBV28 and TRBJ2-2; possibly TRBD2 for D (5 bases). V shed 7 bases and J shed 5 bases, with 17 bases lying between them. This CDR3 is built from 15 residues. Germline V gene sequence: CDR1 MDHEN, CDR2 SYDVKM. CDR3 in amino acids: CASTPSLGGTGELFF. The CDR3, as DNA: TGTGCCAGCACCCCGAGCCTGGGCGGGACCGGGGAGCTGTTTTTT.

The chain combines TRBV5-1 with TRBJ2-2, with 11 bases matching TRBD2. The germline CDR1 and CDR2 sequences are SGHRS and YFSETQ. The CDR3 extends over 17 amino acids. Trimming at V came to 0 bases and at J to 1 base, leaving 2 bases not matched to a gene. The CDR3 is CASSLGTSGLNTGELFF. The CDR3, as DNA: TGCGCCAGCAGCTTGGGGACTAGCGGGCTGAACACCGGGGAGCTGTTTTTT.

The CDR3 sequence is CASISDRASTDTQYF. CDR3 nucleotide sequence: TGCGCCAGCATCTCGGACAGGGCTAGCACAGATACGCAGTATTTT. The chain couples TRBV10-2 to TRBJ2-3; 8 bases agree with TRBD1. This CDR3 has 15 residues. Germline CDR1 WSHSY, CDR2 SAAADI. V shed 7 bases, J shed 0 bases, and the junction held 6 bases outside the gene matches.

J is TRBJ1-3 and V is TRBV5-1; D not resolved. Trimming cost V 3 bases and J 0 bases, with 10 bases left between them. The CDR3 has 15 residues. Germline CDR1 reads SGHRS; CDR2 reads YFSETQ. The CDR3 here is CASSSDTASGNTIYF. The CDR3 coding sequence is TGCGCCAGCAGCTCTGACACAGCCTCTGGAAACACCATATATTTT.

The chain carries TRBV4-1 and TRBJ2-1, with TRBD2 matching over 8 bases. The trim removed 4 bases at V and 5 bases at J, leaving 7 bases unmatched. CDR3 length: 15 residues. Germline V gene sequence: CDR1 MGHRA, CDR2 YSYEKL. CDR3 in amino acids: CASSPLGRGDNEQFF. CDR3 DNA sequence: TGCGCCAGCAGCCCGTTGGGGCGGGGGGACAATGAGCAGTTCTTC.

J is TRBJ1-6 and V is TRBV14; D not certain. V was trimmed by 4 bases and J by 12 bases, leaving 10 bases between them. Germline values: CDR1 SGHDN, CDR2 FVKESK. This CDR3 region has 12 residues. CDR3 bases: TGTGCCAGCAGCCGCCTTGAGGGACCCCTCCACTTT. Translation gives CASSRLEGPLHF.

The chain is built from TRBV2 and TRBJ1-4; D not certain. There are 13 residues in the CDR3. Between the trimmed V and J ends, which lost 3 bases and 8 bases, there was a span of 10 bases. Germline values: CDR1 SNHLY, CDR2 FYNNEI. CDR3 bases: TGTGCCAGCAGTGAGGGCGGGGTAGAAAAACTGTTTTTT. Translated, it gives CASSEGGVEKLFF. The full variable domain, rest sourced from reference TRBV2 and TRBJ1-4, is EPEVTQTPSHQVTQMGQEVILRCVPISNHLYFYWYRQILGQKVEFLVSFYNNEISEKSEIFDDQFSVERPDGSNFTLKIRSTKLEDSAMYFCASSEGGVEKLFFGSGTQLSVL.

This chain joins TRBV29-1 and TRBJ2-7, with 9 bases identical to TRBD1. The V gene's germline CDR1 is SQVTM and CDR2 ANQGSEA. The CDR3 totals 14 residues. V shed 3 bases and J 2 bases; nucleotides not matched to a gene: 5. The CDR3: CSVDAGTGPYEQYF. CDR3 sequence (DNA): TGCAGCGTTGATGCCGGGACAGGGCCCTACGAGCAGTACTTC.

This clone was recorded a few times. V and J are TRBV10-2 and TRBJ2-3; 8 nucleotides agree with TRBD1. This CDR3 has 13 amino acids. The trim removed 6 bases at V and 5 bases at J, leaving 4 bases unmatched. Germline lookup yields CDR1 WSHSY and CDR2 SAAADI. The CDR3 spells CASRQGAGDTQYF. The DNA for the CDR3 is TGCGCCAGCAGGCAGGGGGCAGGAGATACGCAGTATTTT.

The rearrangement uses TRBV9 and TRBJ1-3; D gene unclear. V lost 0 bases to trimming and J lost 0 bases, with 13 bases between them. The CDR3 is made up of 17 amino acids. Germline values: CDR1 SGDLS, CDR2 YYNGEE. The chain's CDR3 is CASSVAQDSISGNTIYF. CDR3 nucleotides: TGTGCCAGCAGCGTAGCCCAGGATTCTATCTCTGGAAACACCATATATTTT.

The gene calls are TRBV7-2 and TRBJ2-1; D call uncertain. CDR1 SGHTA and CDR2 FQGNSA come from the germline V gene. V lost 3 bases and J lost 8, with 8 bases in between. This CDR3 spans 12 amino acids. CDR3: CASSLKQYEQFF. CDR3 nucleotides: TGTGCCAGCAGCTTGAAACAGTATGAGCAGTTCTTC.

The chain has TRBV6-1 and TRBJ2-2, with 7 bases that match TRBD2. Per the germline V gene, CDR1 is MNHNS and CDR2 is SASEGT. The J segment lost 2 bases and the V segment lost 7 bases, leaving 7 bases of the junction unmatched. The CDR3 extends over 15 amino acids. CDR3 in DNA: TGTGCCAGCACCGTGGGAGGGGTAAACACCGGGGAGCTGTTTTTT. Protein: CASTVGGVNTGELFF.

This chain joins TRBV9 and TRBJ2-2, with 9 bases matching TRBD1. V shed 3 bases and J 4 bases; nucleotides not matched to a gene: 4. Germline CDR1 and CDR2: SGDLS and YYNGEE. The CDR3 totals 15 residues. The CDR3 DNA follows: TGTGCCAGCAGCGAAGGACAGGGGAGCACCGGGGAGCTGTTTTTT. Amino acids: CASSEGQGSTGELFF.

This clone has only a few counts. The chain carries TRBV18 and TRBJ1-2, with a weak D call TRBD1 (5 bases). Germline CDR1 and CDR2: KGHSH and LQKENI. V was shortened by 6 bases and J by 3 bases, with 11 bases between the two germline ends. This CDR3 region has 13 residues. CDR3 residues: CASSAGSDYGYTF. The DNA of the CDR3 is TGTGCCAGCTCTGCAGGGTCCGACTATGGCTACACCTTC.

The gene calls are TRBV5-5 and TRBJ1-2; 8 positions match TRBD1. Germline CDR1 reads SGHKS; CDR2 reads YYEKEE (reference sequence). The V gene end was trimmed by 0 bases and the J gene end by 4 bases; junction bases not matched to a gene: 2. CDR3 length: 14 residues. The CDR3 reads CASSLDGTGYGYTF. DNA for the CDR3: TGTGCCAGCAGCTTGGACGGGACAGGCTATGGCTACACCTTC.

The chain links TRBV19 to TRBJ2-1, with 7 bases that match TRBD2. V dropped 3 bases and J dropped 2; count of bases not matched to a gene: 4. Germline V gives CDR1 LNHDA, CDR2 SQIVND (reference sequence). The CDR3 runs to 15 residues. The CDR3 nucleotides read TGTGCCAGTAGTATGTGGAGCGGGGCCTACAATGAGCAGTTCTTC. The encoded protein is CASSMWSGAYNEQFF.

This chain joins TRBV5-4 and TRBJ2-1; TRBD2 matches 12 bases. The V segment lost 3 bases and the J segment 6 bases; nucleotides outside the gene matches: 4. Germline values: CDR1 SGHNT, CDR2 YYREEE (reference sequence). The CDR3 covers 15 residues. Here the CDR3 reads CASSSLAGGLNEQFF. The CDR3 DNA reads TGTGCCAGCAGCTCTCTAGCGGGGGGGCTCAATGAGCAGTTCTTC.

This chain links TRBV11-2 with TRBJ1-1; unclear D gene. Germline values: CDR1 SGHAT, CDR2 FQNNGV. Trimming removed 2 bases from V and 1 base from J, with 5 bases in between. This CDR3 spans 13 amino acids. The CDR3 sequence: CASSLSTNTEAFF. For the CDR3, the DNA is TGTGCCAGCAGCTTATCTACGAACACTGAAGCTTTCTTT.

This chain links TRBV6-1 with TRBJ2-5; 7 positions match TRBD2. CDR3 length equals 14 residues. The V and J ends lost 8 bases and 7 bases, in that order; junction bases with no gene match: 13. Germline CDR1 is MNHNS and CDR2 is SASEGT. CDR3 in DNA: TGTGCCAGCTCCACGGTCGGGGCTAGCGGGACCCAGTACTTC. Amino acids: CASSTVGASGTQYF.

The chain has TRBV11-2 and TRBJ2-7; 11 nucleotides agree with TRBD2. Germline V CDR1 and CDR2: SGHAT, FQNNGV. The J segment lost 6 bases and the V segment lost 4 bases, leaving 8 bases of the junction unmatched. There are 15 residues in the CDR3. CDR3 amino acids: CASSSISGRAFEQYF. As DNA, the CDR3 is TGTGCCAGCAGCTCTATTAGCGGGAGGGCCTTCGAGCAGTACTTC.